This TCR beta chain was recovered during a study of blood T cell repertoires in COVID-19. CDR1 is SGHRS, CDR2 YFSETQ, per germline. The CDR3 spans 15 residues. V shed 6 bases, J shed 5 bases, and the junction held 12 bases outside the gene matches. Clones were sequenced by immunoSEQ multiplex PCR, and TCRdb holds only the in-frame ones, with some missing. The sample comprises 390,000 or so clones, roughly 89% of which are singletons, and about 10% rests with the top ten. The rearrangement links TRBV5-1 to TRBJ2-5, with 8 bases aligning to TRBD1. The material sequenced was PBMCs or T cells enriched from blood (not recorded which). The TCR originated in a woman in her forties or fifties who had recovered from COVID-19. The CDR3 reads CASTPWGQAKETQYF. CDR3 sequence (DNA): TGCGCCAGCACCCCCTGGGGACAGGCAAAGGAGACCCAGTACTTC.